One and the same sample provided the 17 T cell receptor beta chains below, sequenced in a study of T cell responses to AZD1222 COVID-19 vaccine. Produced via immunoSEQ multiplex PCR; TCRdb's table is partial and in-frame only. The table records 150,000 or so clones, 93% of them present only once. The sequencing used peripheral blood, collected on day 0 of AZD1222 vaccination. These receptors were obtained from an adult in good health.

The V and J genes are TRBV6-1 and TRBJ1-5, with 9 bases that match TRBD1. Per germline, CDR1 MNHNS and CDR2 SASEGT. V lost 3 bases to trimming and J lost 7 bases; unmatched junction nucleotides: 4. The CDR3 has 14 residues. The CDR3 DNA reads TGTGCCAGCAGTGAGACAGGGGGTGGGCAGCCCCAGCATTTT. Its protein is CASSETGGGQPQHF.

This chain uses TRBV6-2 or TRBV6-3 with TRBJ2-7; D may correspond to TRBD1 or TRBD2 (5 bases each). This CDR3 has 12 amino acids. V was shortened by 2 bases and J by 12 bases, with 14 bases between the two germline ends. CDR1 is MNHEY, CDR2 SVGEGT, per germline. The DNA for the CDR3 is TGTGCCAGCAGTTACATTCAGAGAGGGGTGTACTTC. Translation: CASSYIQRGVYF.

The J gene is TRBJ1-6, the V gene TRBV5-1, with D uncertain. CDR3 length equals 14 residues. V lost 0 bases and J 6 bases, leaving 7 bases between the germline ends. The germline V gene encodes CDR1 SGHRS and CDR2 YFSETQ. The CDR3 DNA follows: TGCGCCAGCAGCTTGGGACGGTCTAATTCACCCCTCCACTTT. Residues: CASSLGRSNSPLHF.

CDR3 sequence reads: CASIPTVRGETYSNQPQHF. The CDR3 region has the DNA TGTGCCAGTATCCCTACCGTCCGGGGGGAGACTTATAGCAATCAGCCCCAGCATTTT. The chain employs TRBV19 and TRBJ1-5, with D perhaps TRBD1 (5 bases). CDR3 length equals 19 residues. Germline loops: CDR1 LNHDA, CDR2 SQIVND (reference sequence). V dropped 7 bases and J dropped 0 bases, with 25 bases sitting between them.

The chain recombines TRBV5-1 with TRBJ1-1; TRBD1 aligns across 8 bases. Germline trimming cut 3 bases from V and 2 bases from J; bases unmatched to any gene: 6. The CDR3 has 15 residues. Germline CDR1 reads SGHRS; CDR2 reads YFSETQ. CDR3 region: CASSYYGQGNTEAFF. The CDR3, as DNA: TGCGCCAGCAGCTATTACGGACAGGGAAACACTGAAGCTTTCTTT.

The V and J genes are TRBV6-5 and TRBJ1-4; D is possibly TRBD1 (5 bases). Germline V gene lookup returns CDR1 MNHEY and CDR2 SVGAGI. The CDR3 is 14 residues long. Trimming pared 6 bases from V and 5 bases from J, leaving 13 bases between. Here the CDR3 reads CASRPGRPNEKLFF. CDR3 sequence (DNA): TGTGCCAGCAGACCGGGGCGGCCCAATGAAAAACTGTTTTTT.

The V and J genes are TRBV27 and TRBJ1-2; D perhaps matches TRBD1 (5 bases). The CDR3 sequence is 13 residues long. Looked up from germline, CDR1 is MNHEY and CDR2 is SMNVEV (reference sequence). Trimming removed 5 bases from V and 5 bases from J, with 12 bases in between. Here the CDR3 reads CASSMPGVYGYTF. The CDR3 region has the DNA TGTGCCAGCAGTATGCCGGGGGTATATGGCTACACCTTC.

V gene TRBV6-5 combines with J gene TRBJ2-7; D call uncertain. The CDR3 length is 13 residues. Between the trimmed V and J ends, which lost 6 bases and 2 bases, there was a span of 11 bases. Germline V gives CDR1 MNHEY, CDR2 SVGAGI. The CDR3 region is CASRVRLPYEQYF. CDR3 coding DNA: TGTGCCAGCAGGGTCAGGTTACCCTACGAGCAGTACTTC.

The chain has TRBV7-6 and TRBJ2-1; 8 bases agree with TRBD2. CDR1 SGHVS and CDR2 FNYEAQ come from the germline V gene. This CDR3 is built from 16 residues. V shed 5 bases, J shed 0 bases, and the junction held 6 bases outside the gene matches. This CDR3 reads CASSLWTSRSYNEQFF. The CDR3 DNA reads as TGTGCCAGCAGCCTCTGGACTAGCCGCTCCTACAATGAGCAGTTCTTC.

The chain uses TRBV4-3 and TRBJ2-3; D might be TRBD1 (6 bases). The V gene's germline CDR1 is LGHNA and CDR2 YSLEER. This CDR3 is built from 14 residues. The V and J ends lost 5 bases and 2 bases respectively, with 11 bases between them. The CDR3 loop is CASSVQGPTDTQYF. In DNA, the CDR3 is TGCGCCAGCAGCGTACAGGGACCCACAGATACGCAGTATTTT.

V and J are TRBV5-4 and TRBJ2-6; unclear D gene. CDR3 length equals 15 residues. Between the trimmed V and J ends, which lost 4 bases and 0 bases, there was a span of 8 bases. CDR1 is SGHNT and CDR2 is YYREEE in the germline V gene (reference sequence). CDR3 loop: CASSPASSGANVLTF. CDR3 coding DNA: TGTGCCAGCAGCCCGGCCTCCTCTGGGGCCAACGTCCTGACTTTC.

Of note for this clone: A much larger clone differs from this one at a single base, so this may be a read error. The V gene is TRBV11-2, the J gene TRBJ1-5; D not certain. CDR3 size: 12 residues. The ends were cut back, 1 base at V and 6 bases at J, with 4 bases in the middle. The V gene's germline CDR1 is SGHAT and CDR2 FQNNGV. CDR3 in DNA: TGTGCCAGCAGCTTAGCAGGTCAGCCCCAGCATTTT. It codes for CASSLAGQPQHF.

This chain uses TRBV3-1 (or the pseudogene TRBV3-2) with TRBJ2-7; possible D gene TRBD1, 6 bases. Trimming pared 5 bases from V and 3 bases from J, leaving 11 bases between. There are 13 residues in the CDR3. Germline-derived CDR1 and CDR2 are LGHDT and YNNKEL (reference sequence). The CDR3 here is CASSSDSLYEQYF. The CDR3 nucleotides are TGTGCCAGCAGCTCGGACAGCCTCTACGAGCAGTACTTC.

The chain joins TRBV6-2 or TRBV6-3 to TRBJ1-1; the match to TRBD1 covers 8 bases. Germline CDR1 MNHEY, CDR2 SVGEGT. This CDR3 is built from 15 residues. V gave up 5 bases and J gave up 6 bases; unmatched junction bases: 11. The CDR3 sequence is CASSDGQGYSSEAFF. The CDR3 DNA follows: TGTGCCAGCAGTGACGGACAGGGTTATTCGTCTGAAGCTTTCTTT.

The V gene is TRBV18, the J gene TRBJ1-5; 8 nucleotides agree with TRBD1. V was clipped by 4 bases and J by 6 bases; unmatched bases: 8. Germline CDR1 reads KGHSH; CDR2 reads LQKENI. The CDR3 has 15 amino acids. CDR3 sequence reads: CASSLETGVRQPQHF. Here the CDR3 DNA reads TGTGCCAGCTCACTTGAGACAGGGGTTCGTCAGCCCCAGCATTTT. Variable domain in full (rest from reference TRBV18 and TRBJ1-5): NAGVMQNPRHLVRRRGQEARLRCSPMKGHSHVYWYRQLPEEGLKFMVYLQKENIIDESGMPKERFSAEFPKEGPSILRIQQVVRGDSAAYFCASSLETGVRQPQHFGDGTRLSIL.

The chain is built from TRBV7-9 and TRBJ2-7; D tentatively fits TRBD1 or TRBD2 (5 bases each). The germline gives CDR1 SEHNR, CDR2 FQNEAQ (reference sequence). CDR3 size: 14 residues. V lost 6 bases to trimming and J lost 3 bases, with 15 bases between them. The CDR3 region has the DNA TGTGCCAGCAGGGGTGGGGACGGTTTCTACGAGCAGTACTTC. Amino acid sequence: CASRGGDGFYEQYF.

This chain uses TRBV6-1 with TRBJ1-1; no reliable D call. Germline V gene data show CDR1 as MNHNS and CDR2 as SASEGT. The CDR3 has 15 residues. Trimming removed 3 bases at V and 1 base at J, with 12 bases between. The CDR3 DNA reads as TGTGCCAGCAGTGATGGCAGCCGGGGGAACACTGAAGCTTTCTTT. The encoded protein is CASSDGSRGNTEAFF.